Below, 15 T cell receptor beta chains from the same sample are listed, as sequenced in a study of T cell responses to AZD1222 COVID-19 vaccine. Method: immunoSEQ multiplex PCR; TCRdb's copy keeps in-frame clones and lacks some. Among over 150,000 clones listed, roughly nine tenths were seen once. Source: peripheral blood, taken on day 0 of AZD1222 vaccination. The source is an adult in good health.

CDR3 loop: CASSLGTGAHNEQFF. The CDR3 nucleotides read TGTGCCAGCAGTCTCGGGACAGGGGCCCACAATGAGCAGTTCTTC. The V gene is TRBV28, the J gene TRBJ2-1; 10 bases line up with TRBD1. The CDR3 totals 15 residues. After removal of 5 bases from V and 5 bases from J, the junction contained 6 bases not matched to a gene. CDR1 and CDR2 (germline): MDHEN, SYDVKM.

The rearrangement links TRBV4-2 to TRBJ1-2, with 10 nucleotides matching TRBD1. The CDR3 loop spans 17 amino acids. Looked up from germline, CDR1 is LGHNA and CDR2 is YNFKEQ. The V segment lost 3 bases and the J segment 4 bases; nucleotides outside the gene matches: 11. The CDR3 protein is CASSQRSTGGEVYGYTF. DNA for the CDR3: TGTGCCAGCAGCCAGAGATCGACAGGGGGCGAGGTCTATGGCTACACCTTC.

This clone was counted between two and nine times. V and J are TRBV6-1 and TRBJ1-3; D is ambiguous. The CDR3 contains 14 residues. Germline V lookup: CDR1 MNHNS, CDR2 SASEGT. The germline V and J ends were trimmed by 3 bases and 0 bases, with 6 bases remaining between them. The CDR3 spells CASSDRISGNTIYF. DNA for the CDR3: TGTGCCAGCAGTGACAGGATCTCTGGAAACACCATATATTTT.

The chain joins TRBV5-1 to TRBJ2-3; TRBD1 matches 7 bases. This CDR3 contains 16 residues. Looked up from germline, CDR1 is SGHRS and CDR2 is YFSETQ. J gave up 3 bases and V 2 bases, and 9 bases lay outside the gene matches. The CDR3 region is CASSFGAGGLTDTQYF. CDR3 sequence (DNA): TGCGCCAGCAGCTTCGGAGCAGGGGGTTTGACAGATACGCAGTATTTT.

The chain uses TRBV24-1 and TRBJ1-5; TRBD1 might be the D (5 bases). Trimming left V 10 bases short and J 0 bases short, with 12 bases between. Germline V gene lookup returns CDR1 KGHDR and CDR2 SFDVKD. The CDR3 covers 14 residues. CDR3 amino acids: CATDGGASNQPQHF. CDR3 nucleotides: TGTGCCACGGACGGTGGGGCTAGCAATCAGCCCCAGCATTTT.

This sequence joins TRBV4-2 and TRBJ1-4, with TRBD1 matching over 7 bases. The germline V gene has CDR1 LGHNA and CDR2 YNFKEQ. The CDR3 length is 15 residues. Trimming at V came to 0 bases and at J to 2 bases, leaving 0 bases not matched to a gene. The CDR3 sequence is CASSQDRGTNEKLFF. CDR3 nucleotides: TGTGCCAGCAGCCAAGACAGGGGGACTAATGAAAAACTGTTTTTT.

This chain joins TRBV9 and TRBJ2-2; tentative D call: TRBD2 (6 bases). The CDR3 extends over 15 amino acids. Trimming removed 3 bases from V and 1 base from J, with 10 bases in between. Germline V gene data show CDR1 as SGDLS and CDR2 as YYNGEE. As DNA, the CDR3 is TGTGCCAGCAGCGGAATCGGGGGGAACACCGGGGAGCTGTTTTTT. It translates to CASSGIGGNTGELFF.

The genes are TRBV5-6 and TRBJ2-7; D possibly matches TRBD1 or TRBD2 (5 bases each). CDR1 and CDR2 (germline): SGHDT, YYEEEE. The CDR3 loop spans 16 amino acids. V dropped 3 bases and J dropped 0 bases, with 16 bases sitting between them. CDR3 sequence: CASSSRGDADSYEQYF. DNA for the CDR3: TGTGCCAGCAGCTCCAGAGGGGACGCCGACTCCTACGAGCAGTACTTC.

The rearrangement links TRBV10-3 to TRBJ1-1; 7 bases line up with TRBD1. CDR1 and CDR2 from the germline V gene are ENHRY and SYGVKD. This CDR3 has 15 residues. Trimming took 3 bases from V and 5 from J; bases not matched to a gene: 9. The CDR3 spells CAISDMRGLGTEAFF. Here the CDR3 DNA reads TGTGCCATCAGTGATATGAGGGGGCTTGGGACTGAAGCTTTCTTT.

This clone appeared once. The chain carries TRBV4-1 and TRBJ2-7; D not resolved. Trimming took off 1 base at V and 2 bases at J, with 12 bases between the two ends. CDR1 is MGHRA and CDR2 is YSYEKL in the germline V gene. The CDR3 consists of 15 residues. CDR3: CASSQAPHPPYEQYF. CDR3 DNA sequence: TGCGCCAGCAGCCAAGCCCCGCATCCTCCCTACGAGCAGTACTTC.

The chain uses TRBV10-2 and TRBJ1-5, with 10 bases identical to TRBD1. Per the germline V gene, CDR1 is WSHSY and CDR2 is SAAADI. The CDR3 runs to 16 residues. V dropped 4 bases and J dropped 0; count of bases not matched to a gene: 3. The CDR3 reads CASSVGQGFSNQPQHF. The CDR3 nucleotides are TGCGCCAGCAGTGTGGGACAGGGGTTTAGCAATCAGCCCCAGCATTTT.

This clone was detected once. This sequence joins TRBV7-9 and TRBJ2-2; D is unresolved. The CDR3 runs 12 residues. V was pared by 6 bases and J by 14 bases, with 16 bases between. CDR1 and CDR2 from the germline V gene are SEHNR and FQNEAQ (reference sequence). The CDR3 bases are TGTGCCAGCAGTTCCGACGTCGGTCAACTGTTTTTT. It translates to CASSSDVGQLFF.

The chain is built from TRBV5-6 and TRBJ1-5; D is undetermined. The germline V gene has CDR1 SGHDT and CDR2 YYEEEE. CDR3 length: 14 amino acids. V lost 3 bases, J lost 4 bases, and 11 bases lay in between. CDR3 bases: TGTGCCAGCAGCTCGAAGGCCCGTAATCAGCCCCAGCATTTT. Translated: CASSSKARNQPQHF.

The chain uses TRBV12-3 or TRBV12-4 and TRBJ1-4, with D unclear. V was trimmed by 2 bases and J by 8 bases, leaving 9 bases between them. The CDR3 consists of 13 residues. The CDR3 reads CASSLIPEEKLFF. CDR3 sequence (DNA): TGTGCCAGCAGTTTAATTCCGGAAGAAAAACTGTTTTTT.

Here the CDR3 reads CASSRDSGANQPQHF. In nucleotides, the CDR3 is TGTGCCAGCAGCAGGGACAGTGGAGCGAATCAGCCCCAGCATTTT. The V call is TRBV6-5, the J call TRBJ1-5, with 7 bases fitting TRBD1. The CDR3 contains 15 residues. CDR1 and CDR2 from the germline V gene are MNHEY and SVGAGI. V shed 6 bases and J 4 bases; nucleotides not matched to a gene: 9.